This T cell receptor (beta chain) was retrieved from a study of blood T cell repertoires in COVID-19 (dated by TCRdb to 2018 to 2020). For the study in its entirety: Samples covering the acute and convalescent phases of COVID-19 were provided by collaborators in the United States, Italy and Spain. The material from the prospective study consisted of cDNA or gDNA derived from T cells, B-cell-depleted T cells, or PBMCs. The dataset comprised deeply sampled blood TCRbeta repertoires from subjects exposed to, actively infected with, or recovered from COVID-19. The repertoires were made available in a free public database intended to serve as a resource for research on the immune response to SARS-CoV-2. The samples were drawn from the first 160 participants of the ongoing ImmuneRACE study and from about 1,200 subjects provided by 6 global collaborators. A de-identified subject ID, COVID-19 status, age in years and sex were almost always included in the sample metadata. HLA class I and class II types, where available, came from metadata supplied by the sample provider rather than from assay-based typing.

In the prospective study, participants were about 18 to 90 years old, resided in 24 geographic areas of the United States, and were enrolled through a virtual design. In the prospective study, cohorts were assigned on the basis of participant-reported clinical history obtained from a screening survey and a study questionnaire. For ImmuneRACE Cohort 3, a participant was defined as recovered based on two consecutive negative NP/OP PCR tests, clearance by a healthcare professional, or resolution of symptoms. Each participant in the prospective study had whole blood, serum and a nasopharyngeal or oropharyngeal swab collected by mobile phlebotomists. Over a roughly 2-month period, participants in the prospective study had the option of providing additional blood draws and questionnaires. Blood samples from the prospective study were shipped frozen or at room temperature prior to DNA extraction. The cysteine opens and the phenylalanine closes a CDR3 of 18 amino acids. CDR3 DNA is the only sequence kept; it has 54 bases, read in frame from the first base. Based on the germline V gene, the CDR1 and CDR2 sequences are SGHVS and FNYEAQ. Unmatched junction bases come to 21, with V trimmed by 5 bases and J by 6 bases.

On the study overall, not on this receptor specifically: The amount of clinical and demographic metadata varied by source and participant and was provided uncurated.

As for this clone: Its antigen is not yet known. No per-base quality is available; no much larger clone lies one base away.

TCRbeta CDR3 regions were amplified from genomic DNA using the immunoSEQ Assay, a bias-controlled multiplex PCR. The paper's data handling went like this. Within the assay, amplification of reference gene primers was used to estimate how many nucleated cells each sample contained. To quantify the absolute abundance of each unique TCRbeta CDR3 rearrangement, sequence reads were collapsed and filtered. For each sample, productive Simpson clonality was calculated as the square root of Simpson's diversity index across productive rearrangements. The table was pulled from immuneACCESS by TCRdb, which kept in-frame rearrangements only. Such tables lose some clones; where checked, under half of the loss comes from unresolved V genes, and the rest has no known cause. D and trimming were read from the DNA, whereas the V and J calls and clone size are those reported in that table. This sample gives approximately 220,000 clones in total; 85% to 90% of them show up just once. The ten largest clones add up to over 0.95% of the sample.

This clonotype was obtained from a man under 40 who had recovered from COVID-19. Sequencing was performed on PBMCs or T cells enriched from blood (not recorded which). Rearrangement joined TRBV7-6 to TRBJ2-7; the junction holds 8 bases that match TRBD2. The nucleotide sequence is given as TGTGCCAGCAGCACGACCTTATCCCTTAGCGGGGTAGGTGTCGAGCAGTACTTC. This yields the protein CASSTTLSLSGVGVEQYF.